The 8 T cell receptor beta chains in this list originate from one sample, sequenced in a study of T cells after posttransplantation cyclophosphamide. Measured with immunoSEQ multiplex PCR; TCRdb has only the in-frame clones, and not every one. Of 17,000 or so clones in the sample, 85% were seen once. Controls had myeloablative marrow grafts with methotrexate and calcineurin inhibitor, sampled at 1 year. The source material was PBMCs, sampled after allogeneic stem cell transplant with calcineurin inhibitor and methotrexate. These receptors all stem from a female patient aged 18-30 years who received an allogeneic stem cell transplant from an unrelated donor, was CMV-positive, and had acute and chronic GVHD. Some T cells may have originated in the graft donor.

This clone was seen more than once but under ten times. V is TRBV21-1 and J is TRBJ1-1. TRBV21-1 is a recognized pseudogene. This CDR3 region has 13 residues. The CDR3 sequence: CASTTWGGGRAFF. In DNA form, the CDR3 reads TGTGCCAGCACGACATGGGGGGGAGGTAGAGCTTTCTTT.

The CDR3 is CSVGDWDREVYEQYF. The CDR3 coding sequence is TGCAGCGTTGGTGATTGGGACAGGGAAGTTTACGAGCAGTACTTC. The J gene is TRBJ2-7, the V gene TRBV29-1, with 9 nucleotides matching TRBD1. Looked up from germline, CDR1 is SQVTM and CDR2 is ANQGSEA. V shed 4 bases, J shed 4 bases, and the junction held 11 bases outside the gene matches. This CDR3 is 15 amino acids long.

The rearrangement uses TRBV4-2 and TRBJ2-7; 9 bases align to TRBD1. V gave up 4 bases and J gave up 1 base; unmatched junction bases: 2. The length of the CDR3 is 14 residues. Looked up from germline, CDR1 is LGHNA and CDR2 is YNFKEQ. DNA of the CDR3: TGTGCCAGCAGCCTGGGACAGGGTTCCTACGAGCAGTACTTC. This encodes CASSLGQGSYEQYF.

This chain connects TRBV28 to TRBJ2-5; D possibly corresponds to TRBD2 (5 bases). TRBJ2-7 explains the end of the DNA better; the J call may be wrong. Germline CDR1 and CDR2: MDHEN and SYDVKM. CDR3 size: 12 residues. The CDR3 DNA reads as TGTGCCAGCAAACGGGGTTCCTACGAGCAGTACTTC. Its protein is CASKRGSYEQYF.

The chain joins TRBV6-6 to TRBJ1-5; D gene uncertain. V was pared by 2 bases and J by 2 bases, with 13 bases between. The CDR3 consists of 16 residues. Germline CDR1 is MNHNY and CDR2 is SVGAGI (reference sequence). The CDR3 nucleotides are TGTGCCAGCAGTTACACAAGCCCGAGGGGCAATCAGCCCCAGCATTTT. This codes for CASSYTSPRGNQPQHF.

CDR3 DNA sequence: TGTGCCAGCAGTGGTCGGGACAGTAGCACAGATACGCAGTATTTT. Protein sequence: CASSGRDSSTDTQYF. The chain carries TRBV25-1 and TRBJ2-3, with 7 bases lining up with TRBD1. CDR1 and CDR2 from the germline V gene are MGHDK and SYGVNS. CDR3 length: 15 residues. Trimming at V came to 4 bases and at J to 0 bases, leaving 4 bases not matched to a gene.

Only one count was recorded for this clone. The rearrangement uses TRBV11-2 and TRBJ2-7; 11 bases fit TRBD2. Germline CDR1 and CDR2: SGHAT and FQNNGV. There are 15 residues in the CDR3. The V segment lost 4 bases and the J segment 3 bases; nucleotides outside the gene matches: 5. Here the CDR3 reads CASSSGTSGYYEQYF. DNA for the CDR3: TGTGCCAGCAGCTCCGGGACTAGCGGTTACTACGAGCAGTACTTC.

To note about this clone: This sample includes further DNA sequences coding for the same CDR3. V usage is TRBV6-1 and J usage is TRBJ1-3, with D possibly TRBD1 on 5 matching bases. V gave up 3 bases and J gave up 4 bases, with 10 bases separating them. CDR1 and CDR2 from the germline V gene are MNHNS and SASEGT. CDR3 length equals 14 residues. The CDR3 coding sequence is TGTGCCAGCAGTGATGGGGCGAGCGGAAACACCATATATTTT. As protein: CASSDGASGNTIYF.